This T cell receptor beta chain was identified in a study of T cells after posttransplantation cyclophosphamide. From germline, CDR1 is SGHDT and CDR2 YYEEEE. V was trimmed by 1 base and J by 0 bases, leaving 6 bases between them. CDR3 size: 14 residues. Study-wide findings and caveats: Recipient CMV seropositivity and CMV reactivation strongly tracked TRB clonality. Skin or GI-infiltrating T cells shared few TRB sequences with blood. Later post-transplant blood repertoires were often dominated by donor CD8+ memory clones.

This clone came up a few times. Its antigen is currently unknown. TCRdb keeps only in-frame clones here, not all; method: immunoSEQ multiplex PCR. This table has 15,000 to 20,000 clones, around 91% appearing once. Cyclophosphamide on days +3 and +4 followed busulfan-fludarabine conditioning and a marrow graft. The V gene is TRBV5-6, the J gene TRBJ2-3; D remains ambiguous. The TCR sequence derives from a male patient in his sixties or seventies who received an allogeneic stem cell transplant from a related donor and was CMV-positive. Part of the T cell pool may stem from the graft donor. The sequencing here drew on CD4+ T cells sorted from blood, taken after allogeneic stem cell transplant with posttransplant cyclophosphamide. The CDR3 loop is CASSLPESTDTQYF. In DNA, the CDR3 is TGTGCCAGCAGCTTGCCAGAAAGCACAGATACGCAGTATTTT.